Following are 9 T cell receptor beta chains from one sample sequenced in a study of response to subunit inactivated influenza vaccine. Using its own MiXCR run on the RT-PCR reads, TCRdb lists one record per CDR3 protein. The sample holds around 520,000 distinct CDR3 sequences, 12% seen once. The sequences come from PBMCs from blood, collected on the day of vaccination. The receptors come from a middle-aged man who received an inactivated influenza vaccine.

The rearrangement joins TRBV24-1 to TRBJ2-5; TRBD1 matches 10 bases. Germline-derived CDR1 and CDR2 are KGHDR and SFDVKD. This CDR3 has 17 amino acids. The ends lost 4 bases at V and 6 bases at J; junction bases unmatched: 13. The CDR3 protein is CATSDQTSTGGRQTQYF. The CDR3 region has the DNA TGTGCCACCAGTGACCAAACCTCGACAGGGGGCAGGCAGACCCAGTACTTC.

The J gene is TRBJ2-1, the V gene TRBV3-1, with 8 bases identical to TRBD2. The CDR3 has 15 amino acids. The trim removed 0 bases at V and 7 bases at J, leaving 5 bases unmatched. Germline-derived CDR1 and CDR2 are LGHDT and YNNKEL (reference sequence). CDR3 nucleotides: TGTGCCAGCAGCCAAGAGTCGGGGGGGCGAAATGAGCAGTTCTTC. This sequence encodes CASSQESGGRNEQFF.

This clonotype has more than one count but fewer than ten. This chain links TRBV6-2 or TRBV6-3 with TRBJ2-2; D is possibly TRBD1 or TRBD2 (5 bases each). Germline V gene sequence: CDR1 MNHEY, CDR2 SVGEGT. CDR3 length: 14 amino acids. Between the trimmed V and J ends, which lost 9 bases and 2 bases, there was a span of 13 bases. The chain's CDR3 is CASSGTTNTGELFF. The CDR3 bases are TGTGCCAGTTCCGGGACCACTAACACCGGGGAGCTGTTTTTT.

The chain combines TRBV20-1 with TRBJ2-2; either TRBD1 or TRBD2 may supply D (6 bases each). The CDR3 contains 14 residues. The germline CDR1 and CDR2 sequences are DFQATT and SNEGSKA (reference sequence). The CDR3 loop is CGVGGPPRTGELFF. As DNA, the CDR3 is TGCGGGGTGGGGGGCCCTCCGAGAACCGGGGAGCTGTTTTTT.

This clonotype was observed many times. The chain couples TRBV28 to TRBJ1-2; D remains ambiguous. The V end was cut by 3 bases, the J end by 8 bases, with 7 bases between. This CDR3 region has 11 residues. Germline V lookup: CDR1 MDHEN, CDR2 SYDVKM. CDR3 amino acids: CASSLREGYTF. The CDR3, as DNA: TGTGCCAGCAGTTTGAGGGAAGGCTACACCTTC.

This clonotype was seen at least ten times. This chain connects TRBV10-3 to TRBJ2-1, with unresolved D. CDR1 and CDR2 (germline): ENHRY, SYGVKD. Trimming stripped 3 bases from V and 7 bases from J, with 7 bases between. The CDR3 is 12 amino acids. The CDR3, as DNA: TGTGCCATCAGTGAAGTTGGAAATGAGCAGTTCTTC. This sequence encodes CAISEVGNEQFF.

This clonotype was counted only a few times. The V gene is TRBV9, the J gene TRBJ2-2, with a tentative D call TRBD2 (5 bases). The germline gives CDR1 SGDLS, CDR2 YYNGEE. The CDR3 covers 16 residues. V was pared by 4 bases and J by 4 bases, with 17 bases between. In nucleotides, the CDR3 is TGTGCCAGCAGCTCACCAGGAGGCTCCGGCACCGGGGAGCTGTTTTTT. As protein: CASSSPGGSGTGELFF. The variable domain in full, with the rest retrieved from reference TRBV9 and TRBJ2-2, is DSGVTQTPKHLITATGQRVTLRCSPRSGDLSVYWYQQSLDQGLQFLIQYYNGEERAKGNILERFSAQQFPDLHSELNLSSLELGDSALYFCASSSPGGSGTGELFFGEGSRLTVL.

V and J are TRBV4-1 and TRBJ2-1; 9 nucleotides align to TRBD1. Trimming cost V 5 bases and J 6 bases; bases outside gene matches: 5. The CDR3 totals 14 residues. Germline values: CDR1 MGHRA, CDR2 YSYEKL. CDR3 sequence reads: CASSTRTGANEQFF. DNA for the CDR3: TGCGCCAGCAGCACCCGGACAGGGGCCAATGAGCAGTTCTTC.

This rearrangement joins TRBV5-1 to TRBJ2-3; 9 positions agree with TRBD2. Germline V CDR1 and CDR2: SGHRS, YFSETQ. CDR3 length: 16 residues. J gave up 4 bases and V 4 bases, and 10 bases lay outside the gene matches. The CDR3 sequence: CASSLSASGVPDTQYF. As DNA, the CDR3 is TGCGCCAGCAGCCTATCGGCTAGCGGGGTCCCAGATACGCAGTATTTT.